This TCR beta chain was identified in a study of T cells after yellow fever vaccination. Overall study context: SMART-Seq v4 Ultra Low Input prepared the low-cell-number fractions.

As regards this clonotype: Its specificity is unknown.

The germline V and J ends were trimmed by 3 bases and 5 bases, with 10 bases remaining between them. Germline loops: CDR1 DFQATT, CDR2 SNEGSKA (reference sequence). CDR3 length: 13 residues. Study-level findings and limits: The CD4 and CD8 compartments had a small share of their clonotypes in common. Primary-vaccination clones mostly resurfaced post-booster (roughly 97% CD4, more than 80% CD8).

From the 5' RACE reads, TCRdb called clonotypes with MiXCR, one entry per CDR3 protein. This sample carries about 210,000 distinct CDR3 sequences, roughly 6.2% of them seen once, and the ten largest clones take more than 1%. This sequence originates from a man between 25 and 39 years old who received the YFV17D yellow fever vaccine. V usage is TRBV20-1 and J usage is TRBJ2-2; D is tentatively TRBD1 or TRBD2 (7 bases each). Source: CD4+ T cells sorted from PBMCs, taken on the day of the yellow fever booster vaccination. In nucleotides, the CDR3 is TGCAGTGCTAGCAGGGGGGGGACCGGGGAGCTGTTTTTT. It is translated as CSASRGGTGELFF.